These 14 T cell receptor beta chains originate from one sample sequenced in a study of shared clonotypes between healthy human individuals. Clones were sequenced by immunoSEQ multiplex PCR, and TCRdb holds only the in-frame ones, with some missing. There are under 650,000 clones in the sample; 90% to 96% occur only once, and 0.055% to 0.075% lies in the top ten. Sequenced sample: naive CD4+ T cells sorted from blood. Subset specified: CD45RA+ positively selected. These receptor sequences come from a woman in her twenties or thirties in good health.

This chain uses TRBV28 with TRBJ1-5; D gene unclear. The germline CDR1 and CDR2 sequences are MDHEN and SYDVKM. Trimming pared 2 bases from V and 0 bases from J, leaving 5 bases between. CDR3 length equals 14 residues. The CDR3 protein is CASSLKYSNQPQHF. The CDR3 DNA follows: TGTGCCAGCAGTTTAAAGTATAGCAATCAGCCCCAGCATTTT.

V usage is TRBV30 and J usage is TRBJ2-7, with TRBD2 matching 13 bases. The junction had 7 bases not matched to a gene; V was cut back by 0 bases and J by 2 bases. The CDR3 spans 17 residues. Germline CDR1 and CDR2: GTSNPN and SVGIG (reference sequence). CDR3 loop: CAWSVETSGRRTYEQYF. The CDR3, as DNA: TGTGCCTGGAGTGTTGAGACTAGCGGGAGGAGGACCTACGAGCAGTACTTC.

This chain connects TRBV4-1 to TRBJ2-6; TRBD1 might be the D (6 bases). The germline V gene encodes CDR1 MGHRA and CDR2 YSYEKL. The CDR3 consists of 17 residues. Trimming cost V 1 base and J 2 bases, with 12 bases left between them. CDR3 region: CASSQVQGRTGANVLTF. CDR3 DNA sequence: TGCGCCAGCAGCCAAGTGCAGGGGCGGACTGGGGCCAACGTCCTGACTTTC.

J is TRBJ2-2 and V is TRBV10-1; D gene unclear. The CDR3 is made up of 15 amino acids. V shed 1 base and J shed 0 bases, with 6 bases lying between them. Germline CDR1 reads WNHNN; CDR2 reads SYGVQD (reference sequence). CDR3 DNA sequence: TGCGCCAGCAGTGAGTTAAGCGCGAACACCGGGGAGCTGTTTTTT. Its protein is CASSELSANTGELFF.

V usage is TRBV29-1 and J usage is TRBJ2-7; a weak D match, TRBD1 (6 bases). The CDR3 has 16 amino acids. Germline CDR1 is SQVTM and CDR2 is ANQGSEA. V was trimmed by 4 bases and J by 0 bases, leaving 19 bases between them. For the CDR3, the DNA is TGCAGCGTTGGGCCCGACAGGACAAAGAGCTCCTACGAGCAGTACTTC. Its translation is CSVGPDRTKSSYEQYF.

In the case of this clone: A read error may account for a junction end that differs from germline. V usage is TRBV5-4 and J usage is TRBJ2-3; 10 nucleotides agree with TRBD2. This CDR3 has 17 residues. Germline V gene lookup returns CDR1 SGHNT and CDR2 YYREEE (reference sequence). CDR3: CASRLGLAETVTDTQYF. DNA for the CDR3: TGTGCCAGCCGCTTAGGACTAGCGGAAACCGTCACAGATACGCAGTATTTT. Variable domain in full (rest from reference TRBV5-4 and TRBJ2-3): ETGVTQSPTHLIKTRGQQVTLRCSSQSGHNTVSWYQQALGQGPQFIFQYYREEENGRGNFPPRFSGLQFPNYSSELNVNALELDDSALYLCASRLGLAETVTDTQYFGPGTRLTVL.

This chain connects TRBV5-1 to TRBJ2-2, with D possibly being TRBD2 (6 bases). V dropped 4 bases and J dropped 2 bases, with 12 bases sitting between them. This CDR3 is built from 15 residues. Germline lookup yields CDR1 SGHRS and CDR2 YFSETQ. The CDR3 region is CASSVTGTNTGELFF. As DNA, the CDR3 is TGCGCCAGCAGCGTCACCGGGACTAACACCGGGGAGCTGTTTTTT.

The rearrangement uses TRBV4-1 and TRBJ2-2, with TRBD1 as a possible D gene (6 bases). Trimming took 2 bases from V and 3 from J, leaving 10 bases between them. The CDR3 is 15 residues long. CDR1 MGHRA and CDR2 YSYEKL come from the germline V gene. The CDR3 sequence is CASSQTGPDTGELFF. The CDR3 coding sequence is TGCGCCAGCAGCCAAACAGGGCCCGACACCGGGGAGCTGTTTTTT.

The gene calls are TRBV4-1 and TRBJ2-3; 9 nucleotides match TRBD2. The V gene's germline CDR1 is MGHRA and CDR2 YSYEKL. This CDR3 spans 18 amino acids. V shed 1 base, J shed 4 bases, and the junction held 12 bases outside the gene matches. CDR3 region: CASSQGASGTPRADTQYF. For the CDR3, the DNA is TGCGCCAGCAGCCAAGGGGCTAGCGGGACCCCACGCGCAGATACGCAGTATTTT.

This chain joins TRBV28 and TRBJ1-1; possible D gene TRBD1, 6 bases. V gave up 3 bases and J gave up 1 base, with 9 bases separating them. The CDR3 totals 14 residues. Germline-derived CDR1 and CDR2 are MDHEN and SYDVKM. The CDR3 loop reads CASSFQGPNTEAFF. CDR3 bases: TGTGCCAGCAGTTTCCAGGGGCCGAACACTGAAGCTTTCTTT.

The chain uses TRBV10-2 and TRBJ1-1; D is unclear. This CDR3 is built from 12 residues. V lost 6 bases, J lost 1 base, and 6 bases lay in between. Germline values: CDR1 WSHSY, CDR2 SAAADI. The CDR3, as DNA: TGCGCCAGCAGCCCGGAGAACACTGAAGCTTTCTTT. Translating gives CASSPENTEAFF.

The CDR3 DNA reads as TGTGCCAGCTCACCCCCGAGCCCCAGAACCTACGAGCAGTACTTC. This encodes CASSPPSPRTYEQYF. The gene calls are TRBV18 and TRBJ2-7; D is unresolved. CDR3 size: 15 residues. The germline V gene has CDR1 KGHSH and CDR2 LQKENI. The germline V and J ends were trimmed by 3 bases and 2 bases, with 14 bases remaining between them.

V and J are TRBV9 and TRBJ1-1; no definite D call. CDR1 is SGDLS and CDR2 is YYNGEE in the germline V gene. V lost 1 base to trimming and J lost 4 bases, with 11 bases between them. The CDR3 spans 14 residues. This CDR3 is CASSVFDKGTEAFF. In DNA form, the CDR3 reads TGTGCCAGCAGCGTATTTGATAAGGGCACTGAAGCTTTCTTT.

This chain uses TRBV6-1 with TRBJ2-3; D may correspond to TRBD1 or TRBD2 (6 bases each). This CDR3 is 13 amino acids long. Germline lookup yields CDR1 MNHNS and CDR2 SASEGT. Trimming pared 4 bases from V and 2 bases from J, leaving 7 bases between. CDR3 loop: CASSGGATDTQYF. DNA for the CDR3: TGTGCCAGCAGTGGGGGGGCCACAGATACGCAGTATTTT.